This T cell receptor (beta chain) is from a study of shared clonotypes between healthy human individuals (dated by TCRdb to 2018 to 2020). Study-level background: Three men and a couple of women, aged 18 to 49 years, made up the cohort. For each donor, CD4 naive and CD4 memory were each given three plates, CD8 naive was given two plates, and CD8 memory was given one plate. Each donor's leukapheresis produced roughly between roughly 0.85 and 10 billion PBMCs. Blood TCR repertoires of roughly five healthy adults were deeply sequenced to estimate repertoire size and the extent of clonotype sharing between individuals. Libraries were prepared and TCR repertoires were sequenced by different laboratories using diverse techniques, in order to increase sequencing depth and limit assay-specific biases.

Using the deep immunoSEQ assay, TCR CDR3 regions were amplified from genomic DNA by multiplex PCR. Extracted genomic DNA from each cell subset was spread evenly across all wells of several immunoSEQ 96-well plates, with each plate serving as a replicate. For sorted subsets, roughly 200 ng of genomic DNA, equivalent to some 30,000 T cell genomes, went into each replicate PCR. Purified libraries were measured with a Qubit 3.0 fluorometer, size-checked on a Bioanalyzer 2100, and measured again with the KAPA Library Quantification kit. Every immunoSEQ 96-well plate was sequenced on a dedicated single-read 150-cycle Illumina NextSeq 550 flow cell. Turning to the authors' computational methods: Because only junctional sequences without quality scores were contained in the immunoSEQ output, filtering matching that applied to full-length reads could not be performed. Sequences were annotated with PyIR, a Python wrapper for IgBLAST v1.9, using IMGT germline references to assign V/J genes and CDR3. Reads with weak V/J assignments (E-value above 1e-6), missing CDR3, stop codons, out-of-frame junctions, or ambiguous translated residues were removed. A V3J clonotype was defined by an identical inferred V gene, J gene, and CDR3 amino acid sequence. Percentage overlap between repertoires was computed as shared unique clonotypes divided by the size of the smaller repertoire. Three approaches were used to assess repertoire richness: RTK rarefaction, the Chao1 estimator, and Recon v2.1 estimates of unobserved clonotypes. For all TCRbeta clonotypes obtained by the gDNA method from a handful of donors, generation probabilities were computed with OLGA. TCRdb limited this immuneACCESS table to in-frame rearrangements with V and J called. A share of clones is missing; checked studies link under half to unresolved V genes, and the rest is unexplained. For V, J and clone size, that table is used; D and trimming come from the DNA. This sample is represented by under 850,000 clones; 72% of them were singletons. The ten top clones hold more than 1.5% of the sample.

Study-wide conclusions, independent of this receptor: Compared with non-shared clonotypes, clonotypes shared by all four sorted-subset donors had higher generation probabilities. Pairwise subsampling indicated that sequencing depth was expected to affect the degree of clonotype sharing among donors. Sampling was restricted to blood, and TCR repertoires in tissue are likely to differ from TCR repertoires in blood. Even with the large sequencing depth, rarefaction of the sorted-subset datasets indicated that sequencing was incomplete. Approximately 5% of naive CD4, more than 3% of naive CD8, about 2.5% of memory CD4, and 0.35% to 0.4% of memory CD8 clonotypes were shared across a handful of donors. The genetic and exposure-history diversity represented was limited by the small number of donors. Naive subsets generally had larger estimated clonotype richness than memory subsets did.

Healthy HIV-negative adults with no recently reported acute infections or vaccinations were included as donors. Only Caucasian adults living in Nashville, Tennessee, USA were represented among the donors. Magnetic negative selection was used to enrich CD4+ T cells, after which naive cells were positively selected on CD45RA and the negative fraction became the memory subset. Blood was obtained by leukapheresis, after which PBMCs were separated by Ficoll-Histopaque density gradient centrifugation and cryopreserved in liquid nitrogen vapor phase. Analytical flow cytometry was used to check the purity and quantity of every magnetically sorted T cell population. Genomic DNA was isolated from each sorted fraction and quantified by UV absorbance on a Nanodrop 2000c. This clone was detected only a few times. It has no known antigen specificity. Per-base quality was not reported, and no clone a single base away is much larger than it.

From cysteine to phenylalanine, the CDR3 is 18 amino acids long. The only DNA kept is the CDR3, 54 bases in frame from the first base. Taken from the germline V gene, the CDR1 and CDR2 loops are MDHEN and SYDVKM. For this chain, trimming is 3 bases at the V end and 2 bases at the J end, and the number of junction bases without a gene match is 11. The sequence came from a woman aged 25-40 years in good health. The sequencing input was memory CD4+ T cells sorted from blood. In light of the paper, this sample's cell subset or site label describes: CD45RA-negative fraction. The sequence is built from TRBV28 and TRBJ2-3, with 10 central nucleotides matching TRBD2. The nucleotide sequence is TGTGCCAGCAGTTTCCGGCTAGCGGGAGTGCGGAACACAGATACGCAGTATTTT. Translated, it gives CASSFRLAGVRNTDTQYF.